Below, one TCR beta chain is given with its context. The antigen is undetermined. With UMI labels, 5' RACE was used to prepare the TRB cDNA libraries. TCRdb re-analyzed the 5' RACE reads; it lists each CDR3 protein once, without DNA. The sample's table shows 150,000 to 180,000 distinct CDR3 sequences. Germline V CDR1 and CDR2: SQVTM, ANQGSEA. The CDR3 totals 12 residues. These data originate in a study of CXCR3-negative and CXCR3-positive naive CD8 T cells. Study-level points and caveats: A higher hydrophobicity marked the TRB CDR3s of CXCR3-positive naive cells versus CXCR3-negative naive cells. Each naive subset displayed comparably high diversity, whereas memory CD8+ cells displayed much lower diversity. Naive cells used TRBV-TRBJ genes in much the same way whether CXCR3-negative or CXCR3-positive; memory cells did not.

This rearrangement joins TRBV29-1 to TRBJ2-7; absent DNA, TCRdb's TRBD1 call cannot be checked. The sequence derives from a human donor in good health. Some clones in this sample may be carry-over from other donors' samples. The sequenced sample was naive CXCR3+ CD8+ T cells from blood. The subset denotes: CD45RO-CCR7+CD27+CD95- naive CD8+ T cells expressing CXCR3 (TNR3+). This chain's CDR3 is CSVEDDRYEQYF.